This T cell receptor (beta chain) was identified during a study of shared clonotypes between healthy human individuals. A remark on this clone: Its antigen is undetermined.

Points from the study as a whole: Generally, estimated richness proved larger in naive subsets than it did in memory subsets. Non-shared clonotypes were found to have lower generation probabilities than the clonotypes that were shared by all four of the sorted-subset donors.

Sequencing was performed with immunoSEQ multiplex PCR; in TCRdb, only in-frame clones are kept and a portion is missing. This sample has approximately 340,000 clones, with roughly 70% found just once. V was clipped by 5 bases and J by 1 base, with 7 bases between them. This CDR3 spans 13 amino acids. The germline gives CDR1 MNHEY, CDR2 SVGAGI. This receptor was taken from a man aged 25 to 45 in good health. The rearrangement links TRBV6-5 to TRBJ2-3; D unresolved. Sequences were obtained from memory CD4+ T cells sorted from blood. Subset indicated: CD45RA-negative fraction. Here the CDR3 DNA reads TGTGCCAGCAGTCCCCCGGGCACAGATACGCAGTATTTT. Amino acids: CASSPPGTDTQYF.